Included here is one TCR beta chain sequence, with context. Its specificity is unknown. This specimen comes from a study of response to subunit inactivated influenza vaccine. Using its own MiXCR run on the RT-PCR reads, TCRdb lists one record per CDR3 protein. The data show about half a million distinct CDR3 sequences, roughly 9.7% seen once. Overall study findings and caveats: A suggestion made by the authors is that each seasonal influenza vaccination recruits few new T cells.

The CDR3 spans 16 residues. From germline, CDR1 is SGHAT and CDR2 FQNNGV. Losses at the gene ends were 2 bases for V and 2 bases for J; bases not matched to a gene: 3. The chain has TRBV11-2 and TRBJ2-1, with TRBD1 matching 10 bases. This sample comprised PBMCs from blood, obtained roughly 45 days after vaccination. The sequence was collected from a man in his fifties or sixties who received an inactivated influenza vaccine. The CDR3 DNA reads as TGTGCCAGCAGCTTACCCGGGACAGGGGCCTACAATGAGCAGTTCTTC. Protein sequence: CASSLPGTGAYNEQFF.